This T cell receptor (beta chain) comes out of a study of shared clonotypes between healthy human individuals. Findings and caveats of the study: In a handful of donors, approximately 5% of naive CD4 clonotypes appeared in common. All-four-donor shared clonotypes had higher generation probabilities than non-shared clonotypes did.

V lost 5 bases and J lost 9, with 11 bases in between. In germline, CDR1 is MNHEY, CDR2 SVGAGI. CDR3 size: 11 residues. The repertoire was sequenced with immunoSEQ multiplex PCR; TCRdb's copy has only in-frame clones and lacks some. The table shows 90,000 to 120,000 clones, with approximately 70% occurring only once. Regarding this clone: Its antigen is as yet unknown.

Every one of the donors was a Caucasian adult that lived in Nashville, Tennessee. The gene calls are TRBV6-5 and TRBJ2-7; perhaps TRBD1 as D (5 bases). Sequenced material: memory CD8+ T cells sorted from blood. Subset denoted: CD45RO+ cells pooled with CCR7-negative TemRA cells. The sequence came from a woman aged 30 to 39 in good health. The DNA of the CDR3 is TGTGCCAGCAGTGAAGGGGCCTTGCAGTACTTC. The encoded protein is CASSEGALQYF.